In its sample, the clone carrying this T cell receptor (beta chain) was seen many times. The source of the sample is a study of regulatory T cells in long-lasting Graves disease. CDR1 and CDR2 (germline): SGHAT, FQNNGV. V lost 5 bases and J lost 6, with 14 bases in between. The CDR3 length is 14 residues. Indicated time point: newly diagnosed GD, antithyroid drugs for less than 3 months. TCR sequences were obtained from RNA taken from PBMCs. With iRepertoire HTBI primers and Arm-PCR of CDR3 regions, TCR beta libraries were built. Each CDR3 protein is one row after TCRdb ran MiXCR on the multiplex PCR reads. The sample lists 250,000 or so distinct CDR3 sequences; 20% were seen once.

The sample here was peripheral blood mononuclear cells (PBMCs), taken at new diagnosis, from a patient treated with antithyroid drugs. This receptor was identified in a female donor with Graves disease. The gene calls are TRBV11-2 and TRBJ1-5; possible D gene TRBD1, 6 bases. The CDR3 nucleotides read TGTGCCAGCAGCCCTACAGGGTTCAGTCAGCCCCAGCATTTT. Translated, it gives CASSPTGFSQPQHF.